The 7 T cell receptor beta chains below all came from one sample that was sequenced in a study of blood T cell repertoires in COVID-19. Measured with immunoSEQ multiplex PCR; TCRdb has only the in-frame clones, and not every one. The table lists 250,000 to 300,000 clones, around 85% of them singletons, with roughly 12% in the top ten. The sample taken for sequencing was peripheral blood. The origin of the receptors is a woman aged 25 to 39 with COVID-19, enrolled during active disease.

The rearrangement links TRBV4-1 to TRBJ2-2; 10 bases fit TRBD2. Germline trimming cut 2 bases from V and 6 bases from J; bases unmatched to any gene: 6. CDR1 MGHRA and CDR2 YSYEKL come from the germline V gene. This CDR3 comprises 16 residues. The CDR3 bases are TGCGCCAGCAGCCAAAACGAGGGGACTAGCGCCGGGGAGCTGTTTTTT. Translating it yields CASSQNEGTSAGELFF.

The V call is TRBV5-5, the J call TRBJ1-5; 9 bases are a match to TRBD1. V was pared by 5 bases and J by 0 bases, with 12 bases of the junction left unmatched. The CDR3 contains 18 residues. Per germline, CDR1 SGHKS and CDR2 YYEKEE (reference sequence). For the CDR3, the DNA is TGTGCCAGCAGTGATCCGGGACAGGGACTAAATAGCAATCAGCCCCAGCATTTT. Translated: CASSDPGQGLNSNQPQHF.

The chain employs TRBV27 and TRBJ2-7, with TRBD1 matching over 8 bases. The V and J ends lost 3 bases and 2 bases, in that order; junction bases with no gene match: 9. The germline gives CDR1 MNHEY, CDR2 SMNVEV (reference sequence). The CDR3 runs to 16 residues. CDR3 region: CASSFTGGQGPYEQYF. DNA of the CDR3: TGTGCCAGCAGTTTCACTGGAGGACAGGGACCCTACGAGCAGTACTTC.

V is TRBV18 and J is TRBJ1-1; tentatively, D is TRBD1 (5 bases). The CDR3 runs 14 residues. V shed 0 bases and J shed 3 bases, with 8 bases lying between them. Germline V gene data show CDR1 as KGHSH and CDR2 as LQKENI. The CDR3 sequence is CASSPPGGYTEAFF. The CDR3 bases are TGTGCCAGCTCACCACCGGGGGGGTACACTGAAGCTTTCTTT.

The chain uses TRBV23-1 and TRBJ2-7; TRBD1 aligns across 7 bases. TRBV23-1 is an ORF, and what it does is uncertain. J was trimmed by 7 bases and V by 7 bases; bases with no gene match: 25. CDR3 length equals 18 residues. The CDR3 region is CASTSNPSRDRAKSEQYF. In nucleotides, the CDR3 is TGCGCCAGCACCTCCAACCCATCTCGCGACAGGGCAAAGAGTGAGCAGTACTTC.

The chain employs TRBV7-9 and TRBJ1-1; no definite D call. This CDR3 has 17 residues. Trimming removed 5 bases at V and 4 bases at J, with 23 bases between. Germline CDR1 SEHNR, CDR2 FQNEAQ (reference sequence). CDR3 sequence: CASSPRRDGRLGTEAFF. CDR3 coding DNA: TGTGCCAGCAGCCCTCGTAGAGATGGGCGCCTGGGCACTGAAGCTTTCTTT.

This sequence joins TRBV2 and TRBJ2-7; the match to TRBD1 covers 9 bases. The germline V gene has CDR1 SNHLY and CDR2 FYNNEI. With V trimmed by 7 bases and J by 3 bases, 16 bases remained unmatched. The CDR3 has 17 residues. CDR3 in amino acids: CASTATLGQGKNYEQYF. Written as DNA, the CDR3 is TGTGCCAGCACCGCAACGTTGGGACAGGGAAAGAACTACGAGCAGTACTTC.